Given below is one TCR beta chain in context. Antigen: not known. CDR3 length: 22 residues. From germline, CDR1 is SGHRS and CDR2 YFSETQ. V lost 2 bases to trimming and J lost 0 bases; unmatched junction nucleotides: 19. Prepared TCR beta cDNA libraries contained unique molecular identifiers. TCRdb re-analysed the PCR reads in MiXCR, keeping a single row per CDR3 protein. Of approximately 770,000 distinct CDR3 sequences in the sample, around 46% are singletons; the top ten hold approximately 4.4%. This specimen comes from a study of post-analysis software for immune sequencing data. Study-level findings and limits: Five or six TRBV segments, TRBV5-6, TRBV5-1 and TRBV20-1 among them, were found more frequent in patients than controls.

The clonotype comes from a girl between 5 and 17 years old with multiple sclerosis. This chain connects TRBV5-1 to TRBJ2-7; 14 nucleotides agree with TRBD2. Sequenced input: blood. CDR3 sequence reads: CASSFERKMGLAGASSSYEQYF. CDR3 nucleotide sequence: TGCGCCAGCAGCTTCGAGAGAAAAATGGGACTAGCGGGAGCGTCTAGCTCCTACGAGCAGTACTTC.